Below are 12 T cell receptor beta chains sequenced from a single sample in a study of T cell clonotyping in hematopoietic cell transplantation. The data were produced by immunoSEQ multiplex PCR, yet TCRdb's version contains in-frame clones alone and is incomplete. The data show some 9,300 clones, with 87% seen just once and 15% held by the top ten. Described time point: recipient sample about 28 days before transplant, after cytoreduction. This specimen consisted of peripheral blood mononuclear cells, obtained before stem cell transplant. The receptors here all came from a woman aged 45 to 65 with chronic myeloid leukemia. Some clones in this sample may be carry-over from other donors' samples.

CDR3 bases: TGTGCCAGCAGCCTTACAGGGGCCGGAGAGACCCAGTACTTC. Translation gives CASSLTGAGETQYF. V gene TRBV7-7 combines with J gene TRBJ2-5; 7 positions agree with TRBD1. The CDR3 loop spans 14 amino acids. V shed 5 bases and J 4 bases; nucleotides not matched to a gene: 7. Per the germline V gene, CDR1 is SSHAT and CDR2 is FNYEAQ (reference sequence).

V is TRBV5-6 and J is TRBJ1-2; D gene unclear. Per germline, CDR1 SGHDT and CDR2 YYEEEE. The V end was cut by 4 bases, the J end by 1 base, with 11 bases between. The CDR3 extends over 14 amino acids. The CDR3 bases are TGTGCCAGCAGCGGAAGCCAAAGTAACTATGGCTACACCTTC. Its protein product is CASSGSQSNYGYTF.

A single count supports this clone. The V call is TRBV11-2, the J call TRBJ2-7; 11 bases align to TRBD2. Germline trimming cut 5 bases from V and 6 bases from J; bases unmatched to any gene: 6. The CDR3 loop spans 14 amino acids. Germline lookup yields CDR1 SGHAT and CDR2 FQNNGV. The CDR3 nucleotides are TGTGCCAGCAGCCCCCGGACTAGCGGGCGCGAGCAGTACTTC. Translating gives CASSPRTSGREQYF.

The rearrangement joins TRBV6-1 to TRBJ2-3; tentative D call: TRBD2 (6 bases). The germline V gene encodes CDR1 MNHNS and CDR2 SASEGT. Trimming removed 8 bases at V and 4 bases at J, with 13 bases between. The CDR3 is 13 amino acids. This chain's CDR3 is CASRTTYPDTQYF. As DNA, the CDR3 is TGTGCCAGCCGGACTACGTATCCAGATACGCAGTATTTT.

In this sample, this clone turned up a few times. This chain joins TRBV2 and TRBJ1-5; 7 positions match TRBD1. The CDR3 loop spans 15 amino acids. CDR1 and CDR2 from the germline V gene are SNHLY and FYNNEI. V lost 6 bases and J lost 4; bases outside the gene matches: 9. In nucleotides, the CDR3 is TGTGCCAGCAGCCTGGGACAGATCCCAAATCAGCCCCAGCATTTT. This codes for CASSLGQIPNQPQHF.

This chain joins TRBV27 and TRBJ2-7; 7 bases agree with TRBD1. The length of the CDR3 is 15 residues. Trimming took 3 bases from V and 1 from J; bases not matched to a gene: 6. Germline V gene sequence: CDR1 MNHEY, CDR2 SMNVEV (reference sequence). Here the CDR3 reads CASSLVTGRSYEQYF. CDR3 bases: TGTGCCAGCAGTTTGGTGACAGGGCGATCCTACGAGCAGTACTTC.

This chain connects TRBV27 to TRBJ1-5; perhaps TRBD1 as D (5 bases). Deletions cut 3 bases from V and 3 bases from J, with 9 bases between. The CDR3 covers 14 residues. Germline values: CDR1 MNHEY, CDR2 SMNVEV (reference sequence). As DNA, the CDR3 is TGTGCCAGCAGTTTCCAGGGTGACAATCAGCCCCAGCATTTT. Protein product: CASSFQGDNQPQHF.

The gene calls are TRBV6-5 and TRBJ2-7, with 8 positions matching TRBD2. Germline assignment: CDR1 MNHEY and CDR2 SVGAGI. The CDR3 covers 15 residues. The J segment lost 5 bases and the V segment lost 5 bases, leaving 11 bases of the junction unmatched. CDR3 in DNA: TGTGCCAGCAGTAAAGAAATAGCGGGATGGAACGAGCAGTACTTC. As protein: CASSKEIAGWNEQYF.

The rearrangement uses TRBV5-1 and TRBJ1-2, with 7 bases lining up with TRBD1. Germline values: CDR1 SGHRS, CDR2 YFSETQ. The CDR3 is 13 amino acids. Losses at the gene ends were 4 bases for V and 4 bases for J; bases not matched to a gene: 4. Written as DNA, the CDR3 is TGCGCCAGCAGCCTGGGACAGTTCTATGGCTACACCTTC. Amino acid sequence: CASSLGQFYGYTF.

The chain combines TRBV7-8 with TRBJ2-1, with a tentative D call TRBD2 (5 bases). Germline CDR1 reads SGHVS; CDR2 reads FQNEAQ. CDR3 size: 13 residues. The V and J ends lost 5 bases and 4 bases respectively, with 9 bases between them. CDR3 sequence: CASSGSRYNEQFF. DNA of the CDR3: TGTGCCAGCAGCGGGAGTAGGTACAATGAGCAGTTCTTC.

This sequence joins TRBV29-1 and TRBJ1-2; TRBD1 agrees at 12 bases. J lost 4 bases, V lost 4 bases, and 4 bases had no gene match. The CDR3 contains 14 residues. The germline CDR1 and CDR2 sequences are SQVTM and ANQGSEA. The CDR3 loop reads CSVAGTGGFYGYTF. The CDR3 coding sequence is TGCAGCGTTGCCGGGACAGGGGGCTTCTATGGCTACACCTTC.

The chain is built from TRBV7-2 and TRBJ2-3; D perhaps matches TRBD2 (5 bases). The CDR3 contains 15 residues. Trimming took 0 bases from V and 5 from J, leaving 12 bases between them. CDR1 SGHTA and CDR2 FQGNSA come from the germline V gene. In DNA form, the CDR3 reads TGTGCCAGCAGCTTAGCTCCTTCGGGGAGAGATACGCAGTATTTT. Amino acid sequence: CASSLAPSGRDTQYF.